Given below is one T cell receptor beta chain in context. Its cognate antigen is unknown. The CDR3 covers 15 residues. CDR1 and CDR2 from the germline V gene are SGHTS and YDEGEE. Deletions cut 7 bases from V and 0 bases from J, with 11 bases between. These data are taken from a study of CD8 T cell repertoires and HIV-1 epitope variants. Background on the study: Tested: three Gag epitope families, Nef HW9 and YT9.

Using immunoSEQ multiplex PCR, the repertoire was profiled, and TCRdb retains in-frame clones only, with some absent. Of under 5,000 clones listed, 60% to 70% are singletons. This TCR was recovered from a male donor with HIV. Sequenced sample: cultured CD8+ T cells derived from PBMCs. The gene calls are TRBV5-8 and TRBJ1-6; D is possibly TRBD1 (6 bases). CDR3 in amino acids: CASDQGSSYNSPLHF. The CDR3 coding sequence is TGTGCCAGCGACCAGGGGAGCTCCTATAATTCACCCCTCCACTTT.